What follows is one T cell receptor (beta chain) and its context. Individuals drawn from about two dozen US areas were roughly 18 to 89 years old. Before being deemed recovered, Cohort 3 donors had two negative PCRs, clearance, or symptom resolution. The data were produced by immunoSEQ multiplex PCR, yet TCRdb's version contains in-frame clones alone and is incomplete. The sample includes approximately 350,000 clones, more than 85% of them seen just once. This entry is derived from a study of blood T cell repertoires in COVID-19. In the study overall: T cells, B-cell-depleted T cells, or PBMCs supplied cDNA or gDNA.

Germline CDR1 is WSHSY and CDR2 is SAAADI. Trimming shortened V by 8 bases and J by 5 bases, and 16 bases separated the two germline ends. This CDR3 is built from 13 residues. V gene TRBV10-2 combines with J gene TRBJ2-7, with D possibly being TRBD1 (5 bases). Material: PBMCs or T cells enriched from blood (not recorded which). The receptor comes from a woman between 25 and 40 years old who had recovered from COVID-19. In nucleotides, the CDR3 is TGCGCCAGCCCAAATCGACAGCGCCACGAGCAGTACTTC. As protein: CASPNRQRHEQYF.